This T cell receptor (beta chain) came from a study of early stage breast cancer tumors. Study context: Most invasive tumors, about 75% of the 16, were ER+/PR+/HER2-.

Sequencing was performed with immunoSEQ multiplex PCR; in TCRdb, only in-frame clones are kept and a portion is missing. The table shows over 13,000 clones, with 75% to 85% occurring only once. Points on this clone: Its antigen is undetermined.

Study-wide findings and caveats: Most shared enriched TCRB sequences were commonly generated ones. Compared with adjacent normal breast tissue, tumors showed 2 to 2.5-fold greater T cell density and higher clonality.

Enough DNA from normal breast tissue often took roughly 85-310 mg. This TCR was sampled from a person aged 45 to 59 with breast cancer. Source material: normal breast tissue next to the tumor.

The CDR3, as DNA: TGTGCCTGGACCCGGACGGAGGCGGATGGCTACACCTTC. This translates into CAWTRTEADGYTF. V is TRBV30 and J is TRBJ1-2; D gene unclear. Germline values: CDR1 GTSNPN, CDR2 SVGIG (reference sequence). The V gene lost 4 bases and the J gene lost 6 bases, with 15 bases spanning the gap. CDR3 length: 13 amino acids.